The 6 T cell receptor beta chains below come from one sample, sequenced in a study of response to subunit inactivated influenza vaccine. TCRdb processed the RT-PCR reads anew with MiXCR; each CDR3 protein has one entry. There are about 160,000 distinct CDR3 sequences in the sample; 11% occur only once, and around an eighth lies in the top ten. The material was non-naive T cells sorted from PBMCs, obtained 45 days after vaccination. The receptors originated from a man aged 45-65 years who received an inactivated influenza vaccine.

The chain carries TRBV4-3 and TRBJ1-4; 11 bases align to TRBD1. In germline, CDR1 is LGHNA, CDR2 YSLEER. The CDR3 loop spans 15 amino acids. The J segment lost 11 bases and the V segment lost 1 base, leaving 6 bases of the junction unmatched. The CDR3 DNA follows: TGCGCCAGCAGCCAAGGGACAGGGGGCTTGCAGAAACTGTTTTTT. This encodes CASSQGTGGLQKLFF.

DNA of the CDR3: TGCAGTGCTCGGGCTATTACTAACTATGGCTACACCTTC. Residues: CSARAITNYGYTF. The chain uses TRBV20-1 and TRBJ1-2; D is undetermined. The CDR3 has 13 residues. Germline V gene sequence: CDR1 DFQATT, CDR2 SNEGSKA (reference sequence). Trimming took off 5 bases at V and 0 bases at J, with 10 bases between the two ends.

This clonotype was counted at least ten times. This chain joins TRBV11-2 and TRBJ2-1; TRBD2 is a possible D gene (7 bases). This CDR3 comprises 13 residues. Trimming cost V 6 bases and J 6 bases, with 12 bases left between them. Looked up from germline, CDR1 is SGHAT and CDR2 is FQNNGV. The CDR3 loop is CASRRGALNEQFF. The CDR3 coding sequence is TGTGCCAGCAGACGGGGGGCCCTCAATGAGCAGTTCTTC.

This clonotype was detected a few times. The V call is TRBV12-3 or TRBV12-4, the J call TRBJ2-1; 8 positions match TRBD2. V was clipped by 7 bases and J by 2 bases; unmatched bases: 10. There are 16 residues in the CDR3. In DNA form, the CDR3 reads TGTGCCAGCACCGCCGGCGGGGGGAAAGCCTACAATGAGCAGTTCTTC. It is translated as CASTAGGGKAYNEQFF.

This clonotype was picked up many times. This chain links TRBV28 with TRBJ2-4, with D possibly matching TRBD2 (5 bases). CDR3 length equals 15 residues. The germline CDR1 and CDR2 sequences are MDHEN and SYDVKM. V was pared by 5 bases and J by 6 bases, with 17 bases between. This chain's CDR3 is CASSPPGLRGNIQYF. The CDR3 nucleotides are TGTGCCAGCAGTCCCCCAGGACTTCGGGGAAACATTCAGTACTTC.

This clonotype was counted between two and nine times. V usage is TRBV27 and J usage is TRBJ2-7; 12 nucleotides align to TRBD1. After removal of 2 bases from V and 4 bases from J, the junction contained 6 bases not matched to a gene. CDR3 length: 16 amino acids. Per germline, CDR1 MNHEY and CDR2 SMNVEV (reference sequence). As DNA, the CDR3 is TGTGCCAGCAGTTTACATAGGGACAGGGGGCAGTACGAGCAGTACTTC. This gives the protein CASSLHRDRGQYEQYF.